This TCR beta chain emerged from a study of blood T cell repertoires in COVID-19. In the study overall: COVID-19 samples from acute and convalescent phases originated in the United States, Italy and Spain. Sample material is recorded as cDNA or gDNA derived from T cells, B-cell-depleted T cells, or PBMCs.

Germline V lookup: CDR1 MNHEY, CDR2 SVGAGI. This CDR3 is 15 amino acids long. The trim removed 7 bases at V and 3 bases at J, leaving 9 bases unmatched. Some clones are missing from TCRdb's copy, which holds only in-frame ones; the method was immunoSEQ multiplex PCR. The table records 150,000 to 200,000 clones, roughly nine tenths of them present only once. The V gene is TRBV6-5, the J gene TRBJ2-7, with TRBD2 matching 10 bases. This sequence originates from a woman aged 60-75 years with COVID-19, enrolled during active disease. Sequencing input: peripheral blood. CDR3 sequence reads: CASTPGPSGSYEQYF. CDR3 DNA: TGTGCCAGCACCCCGGGGCCTAGCGGGAGCTACGAGCAGTACTTC.